The next 15 T cell receptor beta chains were all read from a single sample in a study of beta chain features in type 1 diabetes. Study-wide results and limits: TCRB CDR3s were moderately but significantly shorter in Type 1 diabetes patients in all four CD4+ subsets.

For these TCRs, the target antigens are not known. Every isolated RNA sample was fully reverse transcribed, so sequencing captured expressed TCRB transcripts. Here immunoSEQ multiplex PCR was the method, and the copy in TCRdb shows in-frame clones only, minus some. This sample has almost 350,000 clones, with 9.3% found just once. Material for sequencing was central memory CD4+ T cells from blood. The origin of the receptors is a young man with type 1 diabetes.

Ten or more counts support this clone. This chain links TRBV27 with TRBJ2-6; D perhaps matches TRBD2 (6 bases). The ends were cut back, 5 bases at V and 0 bases at J, with 20 bases in the middle. Germline CDR1 reads MNHEY; CDR2 reads SMNVEV (reference sequence). The CDR3 is 19 residues long. CDR3 loop: CASSPEGPGRSSGANVLTF. The CDR3 bases are TGTGCCAGCAGTCCCGAGGGGCCTGGGAGGTCCTCTGGGGCCAACGTCCTGACTTTC.

This clone was counted at least ten times. The chain recombines TRBV15 with TRBJ1-1, with 7 bases aligning to TRBD1. V dropped 4 bases and J dropped 0; count of bases not matched to a gene: 2. Germline V gives CDR1 LNHNV, CDR2 YYDKDF (reference sequence). The CDR3 is made up of 14 amino acids. Here the CDR3 reads CATSKDRLNTEAFF. CDR3 nucleotide sequence: TGTGCCACCAGCAAGGACAGGCTGAACACTGAAGCTTTCTTT.

This clone showed up just a few times. Compared with germline, one end of the junction differs, possibly owing to a read error. This chain connects TRBV7-7 to TRBJ2-5; tentative D call: TRBD1 (6 bases). This CDR3 region has 13 residues. CDR1 and CDR2 from the germline V gene are SSHAT and FNYEAQ (reference sequence). Written as DNA, the CDR3 is TGTGCTAGCAGTAATGGACAGCAAGAGACCCAGTACTTC. It is translated as CASSNGQQETQYF.

This clone showed up just a few times. The chain combines TRBV6-6 with TRBJ2-3; D gene unclear. Looked up from germline, CDR1 is MNHNY and CDR2 is SVGAGI (reference sequence). With 5 bases removed from V and 3 bases from J, the gap between germline ends came to 6 bases. The CDR3 spans 12 residues. CDR3 sequence: CASSRRTDTQYF. CDR3 sequence (DNA): TGTGCCAGCAGTCGCAGGACAGATACGCAGTATTTT.

J is TRBJ1-1 and V is TRBV29-1; no definite D call. The germline CDR1 and CDR2 sequences are SQVTM and ANQGSEA. V gave up 2 bases and J gave up 1 base, with 8 bases separating them. CDR3 length: 13 amino acids. CDR3 in amino acids: CSVELNSNTEAFF. DNA for the CDR3: TGCAGCGTTGAACTTAATTCGAACACTGAAGCTTTCTTT.

There are a few counts of this clone. The chain couples TRBV2 to TRBJ2-3; the match to TRBD2 covers 7 bases. Germline CDR1 SNHLY, CDR2 FYNNEI. The CDR3 is 15 residues long. Trimming at V came to 4 bases and at J to 1 base, leaving 5 bases not matched to a gene. The CDR3 spells CASSVRGRGTDTQYF. As DNA, the CDR3 is TGTGCCAGCAGTGTGCGGGGGAGAGGCACAGATACGCAGTATTTT.

This clone has ten or more counts. The chain joins TRBV29-1 to TRBJ2-5; 11 nucleotides match TRBD1. Germline V gives CDR1 SQVTM, CDR2 ANQGSEA. The CDR3 length is 15 residues. V was pared by 4 bases and J by 2 bases, with 6 bases of the junction left unmatched. The CDR3 nucleotides are TGCAGCGTTGTTTACGGGACAGGGGGGCAAGAGACCCAGTACTTC. Its translation: CSVVYGTGGQETQYF.

The V and J genes are TRBV6-5 and TRBJ1-4; TRBD1 matches 9 bases. The V segment lost 5 bases and the J segment 5 bases; nucleotides outside the gene matches: 6. Germline CDR1 reads MNHEY; CDR2 reads SVGAGI. This CDR3 contains 15 residues. The CDR3 sequence: CASSGMDRGNEKLFF. CDR3 in DNA: TGTGCCAGCAGTGGAATGGACAGGGGAAATGAAAAACTGTTTTTT.

The chain couples TRBV5-1 to TRBJ1-6; D call uncertain. Germline CDR1 is SGHRS and CDR2 is YFSETQ. With 0 bases removed from V and 0 bases from J, the gap between germline ends came to 10 bases. CDR3 length: 17 amino acids. CDR3: CASSLAAESSYNSPLHF. DNA of the CDR3: TGCGCCAGCAGCTTGGCAGCGGAGAGCTCCTATAATTCACCCCTCCACTTT.

This clone was seen many times. The chain combines TRBV6-5 with TRBJ1-6, with D uncertain. The V gene's germline CDR1 is MNHEY and CDR2 SVGAGI. This CDR3 spans 15 amino acids. Trimming pared 0 bases from V and 5 bases from J, leaving 8 bases between. CDR3 DNA sequence: TGTGCCAGCAGTTACTCGGAGGCGGATAATTCACCCCTCCACTTT. It translates to CASSYSEADNSPLHF.

The chain's CDR3 is CASSPYGGAGYGYTF. CDR3 bases: TGTGCCAGCAGCCCGTACGGGGGAGCGGGCTATGGCTACACCTTC. The chain couples TRBV14 to TRBJ1-2; weak D call: TRBD1 (5 bases). This CDR3 region has 15 residues. Per germline, CDR1 SGHDN and CDR2 FVKESK. Trimming removed 4 bases at V and 4 bases at J, with 16 bases between.

The V call is TRBV7-2, the J call TRBJ2-7; TRBD1 matches 7 bases. CDR3 length: 13 residues. From germline, CDR1 is SGHTA and CDR2 FQGNSA. The trim removed 3 bases at V and 6 bases at J, leaving 5 bases unmatched. CDR3: CASSLDGTAEQYF. CDR3 coding DNA: TGTGCCAGCAGCTTGGACGGGACAGCCGAGCAGTACTTC. Full variable domain (outside the CDR3, taken from reference TRBV7-2 and TRBJ2-7): GAGVSQSPSNKVTEKGKDVELRCDPISGHTALYWYRQSLGQGLEFLIYFQGNSAPDKSGLPSDRFSAERTGGSVSTLTIQRTQQEDSAVYLCASSLDGTAEQYFGPGTRLTVT.

The rearrangement links TRBV4-3 to TRBJ2-7; 8 bases align to TRBD1. The CDR3 totals 11 residues. In germline, CDR1 is LGHNA, CDR2 YSLEER. J was trimmed by 3 bases and V by 8 bases; bases with no gene match: 0. In nucleotides, the CDR3 is TGCGCCAGCGGACAGGGCTACGAGCAGTACTTC. Its protein product is CASGQGYEQYF.

This chain connects TRBV9 to TRBJ2-2; either TRBD1 or TRBD2 may fit D (6 bases each). The CDR3 totals 16 residues. Germline V CDR1 and CDR2: SGDLS, YYNGEE. The V end was cut by 4 bases, the J end by 6 bases, with 19 bases between. This chain's CDR3 is CASSSPRGGLPGELFF. Written as DNA, the CDR3 is TGTGCCAGCAGCTCCCCACGAGGGGGGCTCCCCGGGGAGCTGTTTTTT.

V is TRBV15 and J is TRBJ2-5; D unresolved. V dropped 3 bases and J dropped 1 base, with 6 bases sitting between them. The germline CDR1 and CDR2 sequences are LNHNV and YYDKDF (reference sequence). This CDR3 spans 13 amino acids. CDR3 DNA: TGTGCCACCAGCAGCCCGACCCAAGAGACCCAGTACTTC. Translation gives CATSSPTQETQYF.